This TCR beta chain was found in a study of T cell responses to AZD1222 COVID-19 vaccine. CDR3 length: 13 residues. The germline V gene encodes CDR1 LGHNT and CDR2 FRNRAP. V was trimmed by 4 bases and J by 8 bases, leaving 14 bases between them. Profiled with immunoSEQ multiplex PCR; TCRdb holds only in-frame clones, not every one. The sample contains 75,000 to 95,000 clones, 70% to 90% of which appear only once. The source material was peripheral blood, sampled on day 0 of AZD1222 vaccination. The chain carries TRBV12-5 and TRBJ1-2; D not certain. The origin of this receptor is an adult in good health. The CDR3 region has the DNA TGTGCTAGTGGTTCACCCATAGCGGGAGGCTACACCTTC. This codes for CASGSPIAGGYTF.